These 30 T cell receptor beta chains were all obtained from the same sample, sequenced in a study of blood T cell repertoires in COVID-19. Sequencing was performed with immunoSEQ multiplex PCR; in TCRdb, only in-frame clones are kept and a portion is missing. Of some 310,000 clones detected, about nine tenths appear once; the ten largest clones hold roughly a tenth. Sequenced: PBMCs or T cells enriched from blood (not recorded which). Every receptor here comes from a woman in her twenties or thirties who had recovered from COVID-19.

The chain employs TRBV18 and TRBJ1-1; TRBD1 aligns across 9 bases. V shed 5 bases and J 4 bases; nucleotides not matched to a gene: 14. This CDR3 comprises 17 residues. Per the germline V gene, CDR1 is KGHSH and CDR2 is LQKENI. The CDR3 sequence is CASSVLGQGPVTTEAFF. In DNA, the CDR3 is TGTGCCAGCTCAGTTTTGGGACAGGGCCCGGTTACCACTGAAGCTTTCTTT.

The genes are TRBV5-1 and TRBJ2-1, with D possibly being TRBD2 (6 bases). The CDR3 contains 18 residues. Germline assignment: CDR1 SGHRS and CDR2 YFSETQ. V lost 3 bases, J lost 8 bases, and 27 bases lay in between. CDR3: CASSWPASRGARNHEQFF. The CDR3, as DNA: TGCGCCAGCAGCTGGCCCGCTTCGCGCGGGGCTCGCAACCATGAGCAGTTCTTC.

The chain is built from TRBV6-5 and TRBJ2-1; possibly TRBD2 for D (5 bases). Looked up from germline, CDR1 is MNHEY and CDR2 is SVGAGI. The V end was cut by 10 bases, the J end by 1 base, with 11 bases between. The length of the CDR3 is 13 residues. The DNA of the CDR3 is TGTGCCACCCTAGCCGGATCCTACAATGAGCAGTTCTTC. Translated, it gives CATLAGSYNEQFF.

The chain recombines TRBV25-1 with TRBJ2-3; TRBD2 matches at 10 bases. V was pared by 5 bases and J by 6 bases, with 14 bases of the junction left unmatched. CDR3 length equals 17 residues. Per the germline V gene, CDR1 is MGHDK and CDR2 is SYGVNS. DNA of the CDR3: TGTGCCAGCAGTCCGGTTCCTAGCGGGAGTTTGACGGATACGCAGTATTTT. Translating gives CASSPVPSGSLTDTQYF. The full variable domain, its missing parts supplied by reference TRBV25-1 and TRBJ2-3, is EADIYQTPRYLVIGTGKKITLECSQTMGHDKMYWYQQDPGMELHLIHYSYGVNSTEKGDLSSESTVSRIRTEHFPLTLESARPSHTSQYLCASSPVPSGSLTDTQYFGPGTRLTVL.

Only one count was recorded for this clone. The chain is built from TRBV7-2 and TRBJ2-3; 7 bases align to TRBD1. Trimming took 1 base from V and 6 from J; bases not matched to a gene: 10. The CDR3 spans 16 residues. Germline-derived CDR1 and CDR2 are SGHTA and FQGNSA. The CDR3 DNA reads as TGTGCCAGCAGCTTAGTCGGACAGGCAGGGTGGGATACGCAGTATTTT. This gives the protein CASSLVGQAGWDTQYF. The full variable domain, rest sourced from reference TRBV7-2 and TRBJ2-3, is GAGVSQSPSNKVTEKGKDVELRCDPISGHTALYWYRQSLGQGLEFLIYFQGNSAPDKSGLPSDRFSAERTGGSVSTLTIQRTQQEDSAVYLCASSLVGQAGWDTQYFGPGTRLTVL.

The rearrangement joins TRBV11-2 to TRBJ1-1; no definite D call. There are 14 residues in the CDR3. The V end was cut by 1 base, the J end by 3 bases, with 9 bases between. The germline V gene has CDR1 SGHAT and CDR2 FQNNGV. The CDR3 protein is CASSLVVADTEAFF. The CDR3 DNA reads as TGTGCCAGCAGCTTAGTTGTGGCTGACACTGAAGCTTTCTTT.

The genes are TRBV7-6 and TRBJ2-2; unclear D gene. Germline V gene lookup returns CDR1 SGHVS and CDR2 FNYEAQ. The ends were cut back, 0 bases at V and 0 bases at J, with 8 bases in the middle. This CDR3 is built from 16 residues. CDR3 sequence (DNA): TGTGCCAGCAGCTTAGCTGCAGGCTCGAACACCGGGGAGCTGTTTTTT. Protein: CASSLAAGSNTGELFF.

This clone was counted a single time. The chain employs TRBV18 and TRBJ1-3; no clear D. The germline gives CDR1 KGHSH, CDR2 LQKENI. The germline V and J ends were trimmed by 6 bases and 2 bases, with 14 bases remaining between them. This CDR3 has 15 residues. The CDR3 DNA reads as TGTGCCAGCTCGGCCCGGAGCGATACTGGAAACACCATATATTTT. This gives the protein CASSARSDTGNTIYF.

The V call is TRBV6-5, the J call TRBJ2-7, with TRBD1 matching over 8 bases. Germline CDR1 is MNHEY and CDR2 is SVGAGI. The length of the CDR3 is 15 residues. V dropped 2 bases and J dropped 2; count of bases not matched to a gene: 5. CDR3 nucleotide sequence: TGTGCCAGCAGTTACGGACAGGGCGAACCCTACGAGCAGTACTTC. Translated, it gives CASSYGQGEPYEQYF.

This chain connects TRBV6-5 to TRBJ2-7; D not resolved. The germline V gene has CDR1 MNHEY and CDR2 SVGAGI. V was trimmed by 7 bases and J by 3 bases, leaving 19 bases between them. The CDR3 covers 15 residues. This CDR3 reads CASNGPNGVGYEQYF. As DNA, the CDR3 is TGTGCCAGCAATGGTCCGAATGGAGTTGGCTACGAGCAGTACTTC.

The rearrangement links TRBV5-1 to TRBJ2-3, with 9 positions matching TRBD2. The ends lost 6 bases at V and 3 bases at J; junction bases unmatched: 14. This CDR3 region has 17 residues. Germline CDR1 SGHRS, CDR2 YFSETQ. The CDR3 DNA reads TGCGCCAGCACCCGACCCCATAGCGGGAGAATGACAGATACGCAGTATTTT. Translated, it gives CASTRPHSGRMTDTQYF.

This chain connects TRBV13 to TRBJ2-3; D is possibly TRBD2 (6 bases). Per the germline V gene, CDR1 is PRHDT and CDR2 is FYEKMQ (reference sequence). This CDR3 comprises 19 residues. The V end lost 5 bases, the J end lost 5 bases, and 29 bases lay between the germline ends. The CDR3 loop is CASSPRGGKYEGIKDTQYF. CDR3 DNA: TGTGCCAGCAGCCCTCGTGGCGGGAAATACGAGGGCATTAAAGATACGCAGTATTTT.

The V gene is TRBV6-2 or TRBV6-3, the J gene TRBJ1-1; TRBD1 is a possible D gene (5 bases). The CDR3 is made up of 13 amino acids. CDR1 and CDR2 from the germline V gene are MNHEY and SVGEGT. With 7 bases removed from V and 5 bases from J, the gap between germline ends came to 14 bases. This CDR3 is CASTPFGATEAFF. CDR3 DNA sequence: TGTGCCAGCACCCCATTTGGGGCGACTGAAGCTTTCTTT.

The chain couples TRBV6-5 to TRBJ2-2; 9 bases agree with TRBD2. CDR1 and CDR2 (germline): MNHEY, SVGAGI. J gave up 1 base and V 6 bases, and 3 bases lay outside the gene matches. The CDR3 is made up of 15 amino acids. Here the CDR3 reads CASRRTSENTGELFF. The CDR3 DNA reads as TGTGCCAGCAGAAGGACTAGCGAGAACACCGGGGAGCTGTTTTTT.

Turning to this clone: The identical CDR3 is also encoded by other nucleotide sequences in the sample. J is TRBJ1-5 and V is TRBV29-1; D is unclear. This CDR3 contains 12 residues. Germline CDR1 reads SQVTM; CDR2 reads ANQGSEA. Trimming took off 4 bases at V and 0 bases at J, with 4 bases between the two ends. CDR3 sequence: CSVGASNQPQHF. The CDR3 DNA follows: TGCAGCGTTGGGGCTAGCAATCAGCCCCAGCATTTT.

V usage is TRBV4-1 and J usage is TRBJ2-3; 9 bases match TRBD2. Trimming took 2 bases from V and 2 from J; bases not matched to a gene: 11. This CDR3 has 18 amino acids. Germline CDR1 and CDR2: MGHRA and YSYEKL. CDR3 amino acids: CASSQRRTSGPYTDTQYF. The CDR3 nucleotides read TGCGCCAGCAGCCAAAGACGAACTAGCGGGCCCTACACAGATACGCAGTATTTT.

On this clone itself: Other DNA sequences in the same sample also yield this CDR3. This sequence joins TRBV6-5 and TRBJ1-2; a weak D match, TRBD1 (5 bases). The CDR3 is made up of 12 amino acids. From germline, CDR1 is MNHEY and CDR2 SVGAGI. V shed 0 bases and J shed 8 bases, with 7 bases lying between them. The CDR3 reads CASSYSRGGYTF. Written as DNA, the CDR3 is TGTGCCAGCAGTTACTCAAGGGGCGGCTACACCTTC.

The chain joins TRBV19 to TRBJ1-6, with 7 bases that match TRBD1. This CDR3 contains 14 residues. Germline V gives CDR1 LNHDA, CDR2 SQIVND (reference sequence). V lost 6 bases, J lost 7 bases, and 6 bases stayed unmatched. The CDR3 reads CASRSDRVNSPLHF. The CDR3, as DNA: TGTGCCAGTAGAAGCGACAGGGTGAATTCACCCCTCCACTTT.

V and J are TRBV18 and TRBJ2-5; tentative D call: TRBD2 (6 bases). From germline, CDR1 is KGHSH and CDR2 LQKENI. V was trimmed by 3 bases and J by 2 bases, leaving 10 bases between them. There are 14 residues in the CDR3. This chain's CDR3 is CASSPRREQETQYF. CDR3 DNA sequence: TGTGCCAGCTCACCCAGACGGGAGCAAGAGACCCAGTACTTC.

CDR3: CASRARGDEQYF. CDR3 DNA: TGTGCCAGCAGAGCGCGAGGTGACGAGCAGTACTTC. The rearrangement links TRBV3-1 (or the pseudogene TRBV3-2) to TRBJ2-7; D gene unclear. This CDR3 is built from 12 residues. Germline V gene lookup returns CDR1 LGHDT and CDR2 YNNKEL (reference sequence). The V end lost 6 bases, the J end lost 5 bases, and 11 bases lay between the germline ends.

This chain joins TRBV10-3 and TRBJ2-1; TRBD2 agrees at 14 bases. The CDR3 contains 16 residues. Germline V gives CDR1 ENHRY, CDR2 SYGVKD. Losses at the gene ends were 7 bases for V and 0 bases for J; bases not matched to a gene: 2. The CDR3 spells CAIMGTSGSSYNEQFF. In nucleotides, the CDR3 is TGTGCCATCATGGGGACTAGCGGGAGCTCCTACAATGAGCAGTTCTTC.

The V gene is TRBV6-5, the J gene TRBJ2-7; 8 bases agree with TRBD2. Germline assignment: CDR1 MNHEY and CDR2 SVGAGI. The length of the CDR3 is 15 residues. The trim removed 5 bases at V and 0 bases at J, leaving 6 bases unmatched. In DNA, the CDR3 is TGTGCCAGCAGTAATATAGCGGGGAGCTCCTACGAGCAGTACTTC. Translating gives CASSNIAGSSYEQYF.

The rearrangement uses TRBV15 and TRBJ1-2, with a weak D call TRBD1 (6 bases). The V gene's germline CDR1 is LNHNV and CDR2 YYDKDF (reference sequence). Trimming took 0 bases from V and 4 from J, leaving 12 bases between them. The CDR3 contains 15 residues. The CDR3 bases are TGTGCCACCAGCAGAGACATGAGGGACATCTATGGCTACACCTTC. This sequence encodes CATSRDMRDIYGYTF.

This rearrangement joins TRBV7-6 to TRBJ2-1; TRBD2 matches at 7 bases. The CDR3 sequence is 18 residues long. CDR1 SGHVS and CDR2 FNYEAQ come from the germline V gene. J was trimmed by 3 bases and V by 1 base; bases with no gene match: 12. CDR3 DNA sequence: TGTGCCAGCAGCTTAGACCCGAGGCGGGAGTTCGGCTACAATGAGCAGTTCTTC. It specifies CASSLDPRREFGYNEQFF.

The chain couples TRBV7-9 to TRBJ2-7; 12 bases are shared with TRBD2. In germline, CDR1 is SEHNR, CDR2 FQNEAQ (reference sequence). V was clipped by 4 bases and J by 3 bases; unmatched bases: 4. The CDR3 length is 15 residues. CDR3 DNA: TGTGCCAGCAGCTCCGGGACTAGCGGGTTCTACGAGCAGTACTTC. The encoded protein is CASSSGTSGFYEQYF.

This clone was picked up a small number of times. The CDR3 is CASSRDTTYEQYF. CDR3 DNA: TGTGCCAGCAGTCGGGACACTACCTACGAGCAGTACTTC. This chain uses TRBV6-5 with TRBJ2-7; D is perhaps TRBD1 (6 bases). In germline, CDR1 is MNHEY, CDR2 SVGAGI. Trimming pared 5 bases from V and 2 bases from J, leaving 10 bases between. This CDR3 region has 13 residues.

The V and J genes are TRBV27 and TRBJ2-7, with D possibly matching TRBD2 (6 bases). This CDR3 is 14 amino acids long. V gave up 6 bases and J gave up 5 bases, with 17 bases separating them. CDR1 MNHEY and CDR2 SMNVEV come from the germline V gene (reference sequence). CDR3 DNA sequence: TGTGCCAGCAGCATGACTAGAGGACTCGACGAGCAGTACTTC. Amino acid sequence: CASSMTRGLDEQYF.

The chain combines TRBV24-1 with TRBJ2-2; the D gene is possibly TRBD1 (5 bases). CDR3 length: 12 amino acids. Trimming shortened V by 5 bases and J by 6 bases, and 6 bases separated the two germline ends. Germline CDR1 KGHDR, CDR2 SFDVKD. The CDR3 DNA follows: TGTGCCACCAGTGTCAGGGCCGGGGAGCTGTTTTTT. Translated: CATSVRAGELFF.

This chain joins TRBV2 and TRBJ2-3; a weak D match, TRBD2 (5 bases). Germline values: CDR1 SNHLY, CDR2 FYNNEI. This CDR3 has 17 amino acids. V lost 1 base and J lost 2, with 16 bases in between. The DNA for the CDR3 is TGTGCCAGCAGTGAAGGCCGGCTAGCCCAAACCACAGATACGCAGTATTTT. Protein product: CASSEGRLAQTTDTQYF.

This clone was seen once. The genes are TRBV19 and TRBJ1-5; a possible D gene is TRBD1 (5 bases). The V and J ends lost 10 bases and 3 bases respectively, with 16 bases between them. Germline V gene data show CDR1 as LNHDA and CDR2 as SQIVND (reference sequence). CDR3 length: 14 residues. CDR3 DNA: TGTGCCACCAAACAGGTTGGGATCAATCAGCCCCAGCATTTT. Amino acids: CATKQVGINQPQHF.